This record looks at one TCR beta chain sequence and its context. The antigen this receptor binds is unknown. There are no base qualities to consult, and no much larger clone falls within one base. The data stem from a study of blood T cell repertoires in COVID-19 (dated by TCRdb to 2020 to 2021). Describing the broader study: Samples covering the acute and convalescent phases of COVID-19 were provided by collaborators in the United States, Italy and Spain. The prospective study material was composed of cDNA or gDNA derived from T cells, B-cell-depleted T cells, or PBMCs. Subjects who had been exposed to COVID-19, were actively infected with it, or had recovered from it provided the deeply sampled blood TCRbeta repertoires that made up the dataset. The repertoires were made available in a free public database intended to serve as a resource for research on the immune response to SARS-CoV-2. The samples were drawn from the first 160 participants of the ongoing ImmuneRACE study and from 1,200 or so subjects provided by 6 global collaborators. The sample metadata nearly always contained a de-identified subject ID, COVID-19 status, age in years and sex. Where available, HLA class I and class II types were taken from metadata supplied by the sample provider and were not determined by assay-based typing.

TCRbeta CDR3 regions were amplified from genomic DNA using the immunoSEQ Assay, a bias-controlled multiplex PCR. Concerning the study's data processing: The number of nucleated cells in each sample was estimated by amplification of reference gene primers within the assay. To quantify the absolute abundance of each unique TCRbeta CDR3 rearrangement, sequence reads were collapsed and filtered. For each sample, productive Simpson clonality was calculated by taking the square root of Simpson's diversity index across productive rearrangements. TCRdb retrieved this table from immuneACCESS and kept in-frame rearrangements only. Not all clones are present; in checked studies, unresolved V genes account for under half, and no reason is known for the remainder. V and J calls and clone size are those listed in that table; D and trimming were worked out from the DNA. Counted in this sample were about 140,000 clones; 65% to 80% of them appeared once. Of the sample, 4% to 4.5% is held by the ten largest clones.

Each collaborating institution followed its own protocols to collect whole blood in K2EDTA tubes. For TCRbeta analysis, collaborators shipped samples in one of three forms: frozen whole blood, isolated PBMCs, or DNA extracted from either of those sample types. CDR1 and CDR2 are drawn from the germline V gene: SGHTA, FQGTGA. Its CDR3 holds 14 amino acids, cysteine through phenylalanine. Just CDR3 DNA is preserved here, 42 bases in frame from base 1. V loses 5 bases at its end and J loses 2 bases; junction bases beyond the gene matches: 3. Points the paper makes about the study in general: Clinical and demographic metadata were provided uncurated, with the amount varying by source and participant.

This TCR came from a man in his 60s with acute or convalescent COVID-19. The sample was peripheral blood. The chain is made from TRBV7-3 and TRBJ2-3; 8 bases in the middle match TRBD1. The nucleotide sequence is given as TGTGCCAGCAGCCGGGACAGGTCCACAGATACGCAGTATTTT. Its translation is CASSRDRSTDTQYF.